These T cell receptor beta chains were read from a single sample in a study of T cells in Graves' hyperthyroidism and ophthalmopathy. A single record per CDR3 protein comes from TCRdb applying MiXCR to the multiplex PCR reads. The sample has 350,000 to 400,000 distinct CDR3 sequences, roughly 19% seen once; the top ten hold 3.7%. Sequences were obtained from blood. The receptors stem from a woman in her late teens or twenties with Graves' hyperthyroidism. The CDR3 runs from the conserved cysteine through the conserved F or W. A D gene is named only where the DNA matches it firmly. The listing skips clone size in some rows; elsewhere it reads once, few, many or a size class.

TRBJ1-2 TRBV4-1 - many TGCGCCAGCAGCCAGGGCGTCGGGGAGGGCGCCTATGGCTACACCTTC CASSQGVGEGAYGYTF
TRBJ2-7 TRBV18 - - TGTGCCAGCTCGGCCGACGGCGGCGGCTACGAGCAGTACTTC CASSADGGGYEQYF
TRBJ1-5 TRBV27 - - TGTGCCAGCAGTCCTGGGGAAGGAGTTAGTCAGCCCCAGCATTTT CASSPGEGVSQPQHF
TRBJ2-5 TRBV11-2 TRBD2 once TGTGCCAGCAGCATCCCCGACCGAGGCTTGGGGGGGGAGACCCAGTACTTC CASSIPDRGLGGETQYF
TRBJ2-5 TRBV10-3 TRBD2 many TGTGCCATCAGGGGGACTAGCGGTCAAGAGACCCAGTACTTC CAIRGTSGQETQYF
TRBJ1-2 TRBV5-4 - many TGTGCCAGCAGCTTGTTGGGTCCTGGGGGCTACACCTTC CASSLLGPGGYTF
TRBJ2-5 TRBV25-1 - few TGTGCCAGCAGTGAACCCAGGGGGAGGGAGACCCAGTACTTC CASSEPRGRETQYF
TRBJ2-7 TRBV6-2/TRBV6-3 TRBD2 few TGTGCCAGCAGTTCAAGCGGGGGGGTCTCCTACGAGCAGTACTTC CASSSSGGVSYEQYF
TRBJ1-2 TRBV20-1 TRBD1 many TGCAGTGGGGGAACAGGGGAGGACTATGGCTACACCTTC CSGGTGEDYGYTF
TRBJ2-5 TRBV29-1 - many TGCAGCGTTGAAGCAGGTGACGGTTGGGAGACCCAGTACTTC CSVEAGDGWETQYF
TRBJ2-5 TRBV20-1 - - TGCAGTGCTATTTCCCCGGGAGCCGACCAAGAGACCCGGTACTTC CSAISPGADQETRYF
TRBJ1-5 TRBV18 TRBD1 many TGTGCCAGCTCACCACAGGGACAGGGTAGGCAGCCCCAGCATTTT CASSPQGQGRQPQHF
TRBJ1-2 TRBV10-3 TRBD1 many TGTGCCATCAGGGGCGACAGGGGGCCCCGCGTCGATGGCTACACCTTC CAIRGDRGPRVDGYTF
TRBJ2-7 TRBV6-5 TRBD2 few TGTGCCAGCAGAGTTACTAGCGGGGGTTCGGGGTCCTACGAGCAGTACTTC CASRVTSGGSGSYEQYF
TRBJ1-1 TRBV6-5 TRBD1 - TGTGCCAGCAGTTCCCGGACAGGGGATGTAACTGAAGCTTTCTTT CASSSRTGDVTEAFF
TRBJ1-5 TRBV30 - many TGTGCCTGGAGTGTAGCGGGAGGCAGCAATCAGCCCCAGCATTTT CAWSVAGGSNQPQHF
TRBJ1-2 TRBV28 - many TGTGCCAGCAGTCAAGGGAGTGAGCCTATCTGGGGCTACACCTTC CASSQGSEPIWGYTF
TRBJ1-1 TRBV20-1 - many TGCAGTGCCCAGGGGCAGCTGAACACTGAAGCTTTCTTT CSAQGQLNTEAFF
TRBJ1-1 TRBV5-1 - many TGTGCCAGCAGTTTAGATCGGGGCACTGAAGCTTTCTTT CASSLDRGTEAFF
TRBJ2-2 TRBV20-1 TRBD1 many TGCAGTGCTAGAGATCTACGACAGGGTGACACCGGGGAGCTGTTTTTT CSARDLRQGDTGELFF
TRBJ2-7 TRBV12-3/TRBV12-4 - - TGTGCCAGCAGTCACATTCGGACGGACTACGAGCAGTACTTC CASSHIRTDYEQYF